This record looks at one T cell receptor (beta chain) sequence and its context. What it binds is unknown. These data belong to a study of vaccination effects on CD4 cells after COVID-19. The germline V gene has CDR1 MNHNS and CDR2 SASEGT. V lost 3 bases to trimming and J lost 4 bases, with 3 bases between them. The CDR3 is 12 amino acids. The method was immunoSEQ multiplex PCR; TCRdb's version includes in-frame clones alone and lacks a portion of them. The sample lists around 40,000 clones, around 72% seen once, with around a third in the top ten. Findings and caveats of the study: Convalescent patients were scarce in the study, and it lacked early post-infection timepoints.

With the ViraFEST assay, the study expanded antigen-specific CD4+ T cells using viral peptide pools, then sequenced them. At the end of approximately 10 days of culture, CD4+ T cells were isolated. The individual was infected with SARS-CoV-2 between March and December 2020, as confirmed by PCR. Cultures received IL-2 medium that replaced half the medium on days 3 and 7. This clonotype was obtained from a human donor who had a prior SARS-CoV-2 infection. V is TRBV6-1 and J is TRBJ2-2; D call uncertain. The specimen comprised CD4+ T cells from PBMCs cultured with a peptide pool, sampled before COVID-19 vaccination. The CDR3 spells CASSEVTGELFF. The CDR3 nucleotides are TGTGCCAGCAGTGAGGTCACCGGGGAGCTGTTTTTT.